These 17 T cell receptor beta chains originate from one sample sequenced in a study of control samples from healthy donors and cancer patients. The assay was immunoSEQ multiplex PCR, and TCRdb's table has in-frame clones only and misses some. The table shows approximately 87,000 clones, with approximately 93% occurring only once. Sequenced sample: PBMCs. These receptors were obtained from a middle-aged woman with lung cancer.

This rearrangement joins TRBV7-3 to TRBJ2-1, with 12 bases lining up with TRBD1. CDR3 length equals 15 residues. Looked up from germline, CDR1 is SGHTA and CDR2 is FQGTGA. V lost 4 bases and J lost 7; bases outside the gene matches: 5. The CDR3 nucleotides are TGTGCCAGCAGCTGGGACAGGGGGCGAGAAAATGAGCAGTTCTTC. It translates to CASSWDRGRENEQFF.

The chain links TRBV27 to TRBJ1-2; no clear D. The germline gives CDR1 MNHEY, CDR2 SMNVEV (reference sequence). Trimming removed 3 bases at V and 2 bases at J, with 7 bases between. The CDR3 runs 13 residues. CDR3 sequence reads: CASSFSRNYGYTF. The CDR3 DNA sequence: TGTGCCAGCAGTTTCAGCCGAAACTATGGCTACACCTTC.

This clone was seen a single time. This sequence joins TRBV11-3 and TRBJ2-2; 10 bases map to TRBD2. CDR3 length: 16 amino acids. Germline CDR1 reads SGHNT; CDR2 reads YENEEA. Germline trimming cut 4 bases from V and 3 bases from J; bases unmatched to any gene: 5. In nucleotides, the CDR3 is TGTGCCAGCAGCTCCTGGACTAGCGGATACACCGGGGAGCTGTTTTTT. Its translation is CASSSWTSGYTGELFF. The whole variable domain, remainder taken from reference TRBV11-3 and TRBJ2-2, is EAGVVQSPRYKIIEKKQPVAFWCNPISGHNTLYWYLQNLGQGPELLIRYENEEAVDDSQLPKDRFSAERLKGVDSTLKIQPAELGDSAVYLCASSSWTSGYTGELFFGEGSRLTVL.

This chain links TRBV11-2 with TRBJ2-5; TRBD2 agrees at 7 bases. V shed 4 bases and J 5 bases; nucleotides not matched to a gene: 19. The CDR3 covers 18 residues. Germline CDR1 is SGHAT and CDR2 is FQNNGV. This chain's CDR3 is CASSSTRLAVTPRETQYF. The CDR3 DNA reads TGTGCCAGCAGCTCGACCCGACTAGCAGTGACCCCGCGGGAGACCCAGTACTTC.

The rearrangement joins TRBV28 to TRBJ1-2, with a possible D match to TRBD1 (5 bases). Germline V lookup: CDR1 MDHEN, CDR2 SYDVKM. The CDR3 is 16 amino acids. The V end lost 2 bases, the J end lost 2 bases, and 15 bases lay between the germline ends. The CDR3 DNA is TGTGCCAGCAGTTTAATTTTTGGGGACGGGAACTATGGCTACACCTTC. This sequence encodes CASSLIFGDGNYGYTF.

The chain links TRBV9 to TRBJ2-7, with 9 bases identical to TRBD1. Unmatched junction bases numbered 9, after V lost 0 bases and J lost 2 bases. The CDR3 is 17 amino acids. The germline V gene encodes CDR1 SGDLS and CDR2 YYNGEE. CDR3 nucleotide sequence: TGTGCCAGCAGCGTAGCCGGGCGACAGGGGGGCCCCTACGAGCAGTACTTC. Translating it yields CASSVAGRQGGPYEQYF. Based on the CDR3 plus reference TRBV9 and TRBJ2-7, the full variable domain is DSGVTQTPKHLITATGQRVTLRCSPRSGDLSVYWYQQSLDQGLQFLIQYYNGEERAKGNILERFSAQQFPDLHSELNLSSLELGDSALYFCASSVAGRQGGPYEQYFGPGTRLTVT.

The rearrangement uses TRBV15 and TRBJ2-1; maybe TRBD2 (7 bases). Between the trimmed V and J ends, which lost 1 base and 2 bases, there was a span of 12 bases. This CDR3 spans 16 amino acids. Germline assignment: CDR1 LNHNV and CDR2 YYDKDF (reference sequence). The CDR3 reads CATSRGGGGAYNEQFF. The CDR3 region has the DNA TGTGCCACCAGCAGAGGAGGCGGGGGCGCCTACAATGAGCAGTTCTTC. The variable domain in full, with the rest retrieved from reference TRBV15 and TRBJ2-1, is DAMVIQNPRYQVTQFGKPVTLSCSQTLNHNVMYWYQQKSSQAPKLLFHYYDKDFNNEADTPDNFQSRRPNTSFCFLDIRSPGLGDTAMYLCATSRGGGGAYNEQFFGPGTRLTVL.

The V gene is TRBV6-5, the J gene TRBJ1-2, with TRBD1 matching 7 bases. The ends lost 2 bases at V and 4 bases at J; junction bases unmatched: 4. Germline-derived CDR1 and CDR2 are MNHEY and SVGAGI. The CDR3 has 14 residues. The CDR3 is CASSYDRAFYGYTF. CDR3 sequence (DNA): TGTGCCAGCAGTTACGACAGGGCATTCTATGGCTACACCTTC.

This chain uses TRBV4-1 with TRBJ1-6; no firm D call. V shed 4 bases and J shed 10 bases, with 8 bases lying between them. This CDR3 region has 12 residues. Germline V gene data show CDR1 as MGHRA and CDR2 as YSYEKL. The CDR3 spells CASSLLGSPLHF. The CDR3 DNA reads as TGCGCCAGCAGCCTTTTGGGCTCACCCCTCCACTTT.

V and J are TRBV3-1 (or the pseudogene TRBV3-2) and TRBJ2-1; 14 bases match TRBD2. With V trimmed by 0 bases and J by 7 bases, 5 bases remained unmatched. The germline gives CDR1 LGHDT, CDR2 YNNKEL (reference sequence). This CDR3 is built from 17 residues. CDR3 sequence reads: CASSQDPGTSGGNEQFF. The CDR3 DNA reads TGTGCCAGCAGCCAAGACCCCGGGACTAGCGGGGGTAATGAGCAGTTCTTC.

CDR3 DNA sequence: TGTGCCTGGAGTGTACATGGCGGGGGGATTCAAGAGACCCAGTACTTC. Amino acids: CAWSVHGGGIQETQYF. This chain links TRBV30 with TRBJ2-5; 8 bases match TRBD2. The CDR3 is 16 residues long. CDR1 and CDR2 from the germline V gene are GTSNPN and SVGIG (reference sequence). The V segment lost 0 bases and the J segment 2 bases; nucleotides outside the gene matches: 8. The entire variable domain, with the rest obtained from reference TRBV30 and TRBJ2-5, is as follows: SQTIHQWPATLVQPVGSPLSLECTVEGTSNPNLYWYRQAAGRGLQLLFYSVGIGQISSEVPQNLSASRPQDRQFILSSKKLLLSDSGFYLCAWSVHGGGIQETQYFGPGTRLLVL.

The chain employs TRBV7-9 and TRBJ2-7; TRBD2 is a possible D gene (6 bases). Germline CDR1 reads SEHNR; CDR2 reads FQNEAQ (reference sequence). This CDR3 is built from 13 residues. V lost 2 bases, J lost 5 bases, and 10 bases lay in between. The CDR3: CASSLYGGNEQYF. The CDR3 DNA reads TGTGCCAGCAGCTTATATGGAGGGAACGAGCAGTACTTC.

The chain links TRBV6-5 to TRBJ1-6, with TRBD1 matching over 8 bases. Trimming cost V 0 bases and J 8 bases; bases outside gene matches: 6. CDR1 and CDR2 (germline): MNHEY, SVGAGI. The CDR3 runs to 16 residues. CDR3 loop: CASSYSSGGADSPLHF. CDR3 DNA sequence: TGTGCCAGCAGTTACTCCTCAGGGGGCGCCGATTCACCCCTCCACTTT.

This chain links TRBV7-3 with TRBJ2-1; 8 positions agree with TRBD2. V lost 5 bases and J lost 3; bases outside the gene matches: 6. From germline, CDR1 is SGHTA and CDR2 FQGTGA. This CDR3 is built from 15 residues. DNA of the CDR3: TGTGCCAGCAGCCCCCGCGGGGGGTTCTACAATGAGCAGTTCTTC. This translates into CASSPRGGFYNEQFF.

The chain recombines TRBV6-6 with TRBJ2-1; D remains ambiguous. CDR3 length equals 12 residues. Germline lookup yields CDR1 MNHNY and CDR2 SVGAGI (reference sequence). V dropped 5 bases and J dropped 8 bases, with 10 bases sitting between them. The CDR3: CASSHDWYEQFF. CDR3 coding DNA: TGTGCCAGCAGTCACGACTGGTATGAGCAGTTCTTC.

The rearrangement links TRBV5-4 to TRBJ2-1, with D unclear. V dropped 3 bases and J dropped 10 bases, with 11 bases sitting between them. This CDR3 has 12 residues. Germline V gene lookup returns CDR1 SGHNT and CDR2 YYREEE (reference sequence). The CDR3 protein is CASSSPGPEQFF. As DNA, the CDR3 is TGTGCCAGCAGCTCGCCTGGTCCCGAGCAGTTCTTC.

This chain links TRBV27 with TRBJ1-4; D gene ambiguous. Germline CDR1 and CDR2: MNHEY and SMNVEV (reference sequence). CDR3 length equals 14 residues. V lost 0 bases and J 7 bases, leaving 9 bases between the germline ends. DNA of the CDR3: TGTGCCAGCAGTTTATCGGGGTGGTCTGAAAAACTGTTTTTT. Translation gives CASSLSGWSEKLFF.